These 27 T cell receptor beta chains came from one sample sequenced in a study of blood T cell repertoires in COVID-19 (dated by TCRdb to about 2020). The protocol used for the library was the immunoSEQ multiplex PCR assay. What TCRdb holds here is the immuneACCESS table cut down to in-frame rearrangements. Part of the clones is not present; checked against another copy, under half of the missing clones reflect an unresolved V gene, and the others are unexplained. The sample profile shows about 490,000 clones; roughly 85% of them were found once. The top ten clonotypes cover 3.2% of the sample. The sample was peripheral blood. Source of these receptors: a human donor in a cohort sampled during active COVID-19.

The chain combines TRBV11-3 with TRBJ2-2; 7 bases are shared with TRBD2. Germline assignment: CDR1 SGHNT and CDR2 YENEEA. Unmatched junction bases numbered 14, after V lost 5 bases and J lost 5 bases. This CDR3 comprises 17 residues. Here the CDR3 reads CASSLSRVAGDTGELFF. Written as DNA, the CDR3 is TGTGCCAGCAGCCTAAGTCGAGTCGCGGGAGATACCGGGGAGCTGTTTTTT.

In DNA, the CDR3 is TGTGCCAGCAGCGTAGTCAGGGAAACCGGGGAGCTGTTTTTT. Protein product: CASSVVRETGELFF. The chain employs TRBV9 and TRBJ2-2; D is possibly TRBD1 (5 bases). V was cut by 0 bases and J by 5 bases, with 8 bases left in between. Germline V gene lookup returns CDR1 SGDLS and CDR2 YYNGEE. The CDR3 extends over 14 amino acids.

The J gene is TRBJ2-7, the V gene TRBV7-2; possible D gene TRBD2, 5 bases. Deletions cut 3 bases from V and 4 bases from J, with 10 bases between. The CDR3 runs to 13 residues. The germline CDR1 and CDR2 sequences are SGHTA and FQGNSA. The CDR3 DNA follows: TGTGCCAGCAGCTTCCGTACGGGGTACGAGCAGTACTTC. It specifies CASSFRTGYEQYF.

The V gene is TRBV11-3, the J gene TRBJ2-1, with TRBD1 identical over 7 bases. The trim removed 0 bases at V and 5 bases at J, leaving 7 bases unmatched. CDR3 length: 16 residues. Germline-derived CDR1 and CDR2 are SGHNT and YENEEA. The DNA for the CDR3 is TGTGCCAGCAGCTTAGAGTCGGGCAGGGGGAACAATGAGCAGTTCTTC. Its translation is CASSLESGRGNNEQFF.

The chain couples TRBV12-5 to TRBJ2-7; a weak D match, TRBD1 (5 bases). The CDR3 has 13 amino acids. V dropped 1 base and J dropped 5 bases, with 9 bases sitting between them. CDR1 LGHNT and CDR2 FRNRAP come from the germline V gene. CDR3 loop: CASGLEAGHEQYF. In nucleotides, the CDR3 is TGTGCTAGTGGTTTGGAGGCAGGGCACGAGCAGTACTTC.

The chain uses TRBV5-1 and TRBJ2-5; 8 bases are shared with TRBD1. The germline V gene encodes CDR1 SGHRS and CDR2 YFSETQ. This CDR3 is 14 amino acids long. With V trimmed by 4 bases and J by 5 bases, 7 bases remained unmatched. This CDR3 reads CASSQDRVWETQYF. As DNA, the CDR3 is TGCGCCAGCAGCCAGGACAGGGTGTGGGAGACCCAGTACTTC.

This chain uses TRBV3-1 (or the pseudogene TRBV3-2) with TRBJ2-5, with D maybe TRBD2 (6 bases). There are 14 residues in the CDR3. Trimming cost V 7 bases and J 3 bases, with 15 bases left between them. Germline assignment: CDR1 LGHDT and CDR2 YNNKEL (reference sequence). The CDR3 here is CASKKGKREETQYF. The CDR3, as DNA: TGTGCCAGCAAGAAGGGGAAGCGGGAAGAGACCCAGTACTTC.

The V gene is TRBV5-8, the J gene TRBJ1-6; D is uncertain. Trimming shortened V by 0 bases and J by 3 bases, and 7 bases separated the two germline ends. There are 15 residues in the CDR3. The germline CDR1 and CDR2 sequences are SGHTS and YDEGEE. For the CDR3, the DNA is TGTGCCAGCAGCTTGGGGGAGATCTATAATTCACCCCTCCACTTT. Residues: CASSLGEIYNSPLHF.

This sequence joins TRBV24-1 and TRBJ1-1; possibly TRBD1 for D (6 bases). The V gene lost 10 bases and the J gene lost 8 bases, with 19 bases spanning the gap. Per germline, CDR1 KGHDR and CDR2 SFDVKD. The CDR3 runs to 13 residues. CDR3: CATGPGHRGEAFF. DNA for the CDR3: TGTGCCACGGGACCGGGACACCGAGGAGAAGCTTTCTTT.

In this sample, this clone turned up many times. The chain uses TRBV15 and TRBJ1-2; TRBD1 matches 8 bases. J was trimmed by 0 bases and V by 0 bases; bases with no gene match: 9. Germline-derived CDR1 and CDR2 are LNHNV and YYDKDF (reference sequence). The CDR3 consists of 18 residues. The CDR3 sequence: CATSRELGQAVPNYGYTF. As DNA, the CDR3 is TGTGCCACCAGCAGAGAATTGGGACAGGCCGTGCCTAACTATGGCTACACCTTC.

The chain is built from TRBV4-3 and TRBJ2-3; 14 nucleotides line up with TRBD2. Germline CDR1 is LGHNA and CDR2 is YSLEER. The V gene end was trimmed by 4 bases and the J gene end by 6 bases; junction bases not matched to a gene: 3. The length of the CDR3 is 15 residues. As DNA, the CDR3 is TGCGCCAGCAGCCGACTAGCGGGAGGGCGGGATACGCAGTATTTT. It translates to CASSRLAGGRDTQYF.

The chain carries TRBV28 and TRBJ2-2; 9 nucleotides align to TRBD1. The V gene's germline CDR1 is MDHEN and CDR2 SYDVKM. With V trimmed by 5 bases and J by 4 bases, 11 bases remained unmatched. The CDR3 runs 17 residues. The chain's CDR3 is CASSPFRGTGFTGELFF. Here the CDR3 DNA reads TGTGCCAGCAGTCCCTTCCGGGGGACAGGGTTCACCGGGGAGCTGTTTTTT.

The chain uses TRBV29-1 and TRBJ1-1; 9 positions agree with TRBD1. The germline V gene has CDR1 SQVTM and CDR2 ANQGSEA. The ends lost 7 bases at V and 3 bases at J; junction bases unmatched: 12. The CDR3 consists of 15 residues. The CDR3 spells CSAGGGQGFYTEAFF. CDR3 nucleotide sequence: TGCAGCGCCGGAGGAGGACAGGGGTTTTACACTGAAGCTTTCTTT. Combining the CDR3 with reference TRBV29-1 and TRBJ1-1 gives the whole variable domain SAVISQKPSRDICQRGTSLTIQCQVDSQVTMMFWYRQQPGQSLTLIATANQGSEATYESGFVIDKFPISRPNLTFSTLTVSNMSPEDSSIYLCSAGGGQGFYTEAFFGQGTRLTVV.

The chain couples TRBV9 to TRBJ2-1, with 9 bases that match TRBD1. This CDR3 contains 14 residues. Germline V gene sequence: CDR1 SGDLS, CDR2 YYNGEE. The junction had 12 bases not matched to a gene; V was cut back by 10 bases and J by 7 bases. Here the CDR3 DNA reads TGTGCCGGGGGACCGGGACAGGGAAATAATGAGCAGTTCTTC. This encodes CAGGPGQGNNEQFF. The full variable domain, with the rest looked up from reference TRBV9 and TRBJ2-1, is DSGVTQTPKHLITATGQRVTLRCSPRSGDLSVYWYQQSLDQGLQFLIQYYNGEERAKGNILERFSAQQFPDLHSELNLSSLELGDSALYFCAGGPGQGNNEQFFGPGTRLTVL.

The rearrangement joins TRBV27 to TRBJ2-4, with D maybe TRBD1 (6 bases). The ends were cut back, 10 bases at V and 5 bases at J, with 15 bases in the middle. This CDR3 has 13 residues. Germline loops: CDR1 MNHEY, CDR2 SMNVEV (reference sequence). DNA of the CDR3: TGTGCCATCCTTCAGGGGAAGCAAAACATTCAGTACTTC. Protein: CAILQGKQNIQYF.

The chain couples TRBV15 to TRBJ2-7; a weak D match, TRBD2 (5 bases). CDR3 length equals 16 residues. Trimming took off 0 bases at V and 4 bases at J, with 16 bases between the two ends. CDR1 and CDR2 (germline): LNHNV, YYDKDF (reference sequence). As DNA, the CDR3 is TGTGCCACCAGCAGAGATCGGGCCCGGGGTGGATACGAGCAGTACTTC. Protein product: CATSRDRARGGYEQYF.

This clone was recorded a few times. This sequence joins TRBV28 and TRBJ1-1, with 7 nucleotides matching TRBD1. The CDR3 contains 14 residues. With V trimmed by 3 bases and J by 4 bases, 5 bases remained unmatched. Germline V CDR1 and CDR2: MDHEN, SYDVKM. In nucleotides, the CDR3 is TGTGCCAGCAGTTTTGAGGGGGCTAGCACTGAAGCTTTCTTT. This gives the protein CASSFEGASTEAFF.

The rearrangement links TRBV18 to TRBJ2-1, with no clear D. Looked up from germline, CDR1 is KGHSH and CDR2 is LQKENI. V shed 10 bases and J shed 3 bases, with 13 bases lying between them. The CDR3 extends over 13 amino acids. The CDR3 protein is CATASNFYNEQFF. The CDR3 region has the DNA TGTGCCACCGCGTCCAACTTCTACAATGAGCAGTTCTTC.

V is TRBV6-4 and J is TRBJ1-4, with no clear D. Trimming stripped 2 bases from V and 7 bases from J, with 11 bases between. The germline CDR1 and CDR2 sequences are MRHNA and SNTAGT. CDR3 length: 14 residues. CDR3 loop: CASSDRGGGEKLFF. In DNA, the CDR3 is TGTGCCAGCAGTGACCGGGGAGGTGGTGAAAAACTGTTTTTT.

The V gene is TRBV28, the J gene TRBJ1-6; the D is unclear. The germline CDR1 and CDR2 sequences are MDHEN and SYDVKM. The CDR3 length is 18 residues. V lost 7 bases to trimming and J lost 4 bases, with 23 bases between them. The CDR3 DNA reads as TGTGCCAGCACAATAGGGATGGGAGGGCTCCTGTATAATTCACCCCTCCACTTT. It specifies CASTIGMGGLLYNSPLHF. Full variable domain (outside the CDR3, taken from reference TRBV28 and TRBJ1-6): DVKVTQSSRYLVKRTGEKVFLECVQDMDHENMFWYRQDPGLGLRLIYFSYDVKMKEKGDIPEGYSVSREKKERFSLILESASTNQTSMYLCASTIGMGGLLYNSPLHFGNGTRLTVT.

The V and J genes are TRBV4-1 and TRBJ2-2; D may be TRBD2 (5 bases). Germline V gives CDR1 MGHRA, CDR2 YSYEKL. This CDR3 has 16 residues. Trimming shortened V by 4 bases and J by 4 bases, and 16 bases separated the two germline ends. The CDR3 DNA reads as TGCGCCAGCAGCCGGGATGGGGTTCGGGGCACCGGGGAGCTGTTTTTT. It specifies CASSRDGVRGTGELFF.

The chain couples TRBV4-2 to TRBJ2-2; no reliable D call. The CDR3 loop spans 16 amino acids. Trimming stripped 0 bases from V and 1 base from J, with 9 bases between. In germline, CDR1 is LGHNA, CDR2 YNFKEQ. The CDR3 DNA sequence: TGTGCCAGCAGCCAAGAAGTCCTCGGGAACACCGGGGAGCTGTTTTTT. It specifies CASSQEVLGNTGELFF.

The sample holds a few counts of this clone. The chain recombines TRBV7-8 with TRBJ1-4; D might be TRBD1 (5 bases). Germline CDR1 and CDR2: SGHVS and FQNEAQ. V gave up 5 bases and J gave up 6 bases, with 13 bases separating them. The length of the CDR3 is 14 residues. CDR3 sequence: CASSVNQGYEKLFF. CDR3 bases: TGTGCCAGCAGCGTCAACCAGGGCTATGAAAAACTGTTTTTT.

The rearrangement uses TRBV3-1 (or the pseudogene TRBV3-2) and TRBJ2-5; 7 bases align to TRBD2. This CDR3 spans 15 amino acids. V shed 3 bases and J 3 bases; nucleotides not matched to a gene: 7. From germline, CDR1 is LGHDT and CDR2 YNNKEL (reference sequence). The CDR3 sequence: CASSQREKGEETQYF. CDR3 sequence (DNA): TGTGCCAGCAGCCAGCGGGAGAAAGGTGAAGAGACCCAGTACTTC.

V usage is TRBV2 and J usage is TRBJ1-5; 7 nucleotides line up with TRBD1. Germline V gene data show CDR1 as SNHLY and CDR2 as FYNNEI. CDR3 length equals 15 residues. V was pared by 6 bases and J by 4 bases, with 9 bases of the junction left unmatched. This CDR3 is CASRATGSPNQPQHF. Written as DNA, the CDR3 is TGTGCCAGCAGGGCGACAGGGTCCCCGAATCAGCCCCAGCATTTT.

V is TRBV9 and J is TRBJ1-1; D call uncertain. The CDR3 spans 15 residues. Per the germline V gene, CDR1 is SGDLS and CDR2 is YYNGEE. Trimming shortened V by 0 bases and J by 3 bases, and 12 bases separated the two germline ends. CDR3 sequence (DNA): TGTGCCAGCAGCGTAGGAATTGAGGGTGACACTGAAGCTTTCTTT. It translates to CASSVGIEGDTEAFF.

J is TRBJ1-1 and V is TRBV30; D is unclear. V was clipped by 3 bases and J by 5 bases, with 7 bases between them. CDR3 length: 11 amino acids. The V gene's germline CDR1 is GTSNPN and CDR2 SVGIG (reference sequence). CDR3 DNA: TGTGCCTGGAGGCAGAGGACTGAAGCTTTCTTT. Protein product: CAWRQRTEAFF.